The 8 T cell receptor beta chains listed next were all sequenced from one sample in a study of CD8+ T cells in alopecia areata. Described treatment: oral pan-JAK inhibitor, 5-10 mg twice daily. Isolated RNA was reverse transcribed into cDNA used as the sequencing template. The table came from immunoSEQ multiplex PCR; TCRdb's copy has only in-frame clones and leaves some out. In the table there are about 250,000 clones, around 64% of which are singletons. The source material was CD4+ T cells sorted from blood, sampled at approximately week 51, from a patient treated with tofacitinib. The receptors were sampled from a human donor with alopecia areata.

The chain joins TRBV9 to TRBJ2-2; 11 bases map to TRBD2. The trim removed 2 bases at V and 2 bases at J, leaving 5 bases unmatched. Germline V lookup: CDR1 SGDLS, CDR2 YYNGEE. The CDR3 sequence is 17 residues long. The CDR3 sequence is CASSVSSGGLNTGELFF. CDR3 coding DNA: TGTGCCAGCAGCGTCTCTAGCGGGGGGCTTAACACCGGGGAGCTGTTTTTT. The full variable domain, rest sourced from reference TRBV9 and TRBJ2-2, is DSGVTQTPKHLITATGQRVTLRCSPRSGDLSVYWYQQSLDQGLQFLIQYYNGEERAKGNILERFSAQQFPDLHSELNLSSLELGDSALYFCASSVSSGGLNTGELFFGEGSRLTVL.

CDR3 protein: CAWSTPGGRTEAFF. In nucleotides, the CDR3 is TGTGCCTGGAGTACCCCAGGGGGACGGACTGAAGCTTTCTTT. The V call is TRBV30, the J call TRBJ1-1, with 7 bases matching TRBD1. V shed 2 bases, J shed 5 bases, and the junction held 8 bases outside the gene matches. CDR1 and CDR2 from the germline V gene are GTSNPN and SVGIG (reference sequence). This CDR3 has 14 amino acids. The full variable domain, in which reference TRBV30 and TRBJ1-1 provide the parts outside the CDR3, is SQTIHQWPATLVQPVGSPLSLECTVEGTSNPNLYWYRQAAGRGLQLLFYSVGIGQISSEVPQNLSASRPQDRQFILSSKKLLLSDSGFYLCAWSTPGGRTEAFFGQGTRLTVV.

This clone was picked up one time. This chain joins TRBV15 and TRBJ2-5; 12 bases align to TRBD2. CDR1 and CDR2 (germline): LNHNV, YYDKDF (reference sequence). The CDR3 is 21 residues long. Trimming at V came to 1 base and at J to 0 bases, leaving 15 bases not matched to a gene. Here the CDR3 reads CATSRAPAHPTSGGYQETQYF. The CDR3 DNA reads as TGTGCCACCAGCAGAGCCCCTGCTCATCCGACTAGCGGGGGATACCAAGAGACCCAGTACTTC.

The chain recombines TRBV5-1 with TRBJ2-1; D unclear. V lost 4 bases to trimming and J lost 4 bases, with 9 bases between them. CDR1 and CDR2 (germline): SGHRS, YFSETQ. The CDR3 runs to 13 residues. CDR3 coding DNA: TGCGCCAGCAGCACCGGACCGTACAATGAGCAGTTCTTC. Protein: CASSTGPYNEQFF.

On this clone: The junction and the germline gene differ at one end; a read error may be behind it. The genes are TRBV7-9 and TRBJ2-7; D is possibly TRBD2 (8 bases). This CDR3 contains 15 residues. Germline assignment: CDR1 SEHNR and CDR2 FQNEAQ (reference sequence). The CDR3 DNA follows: TGTGCCAGCAGCATAGCGGGACAGCCCATCCCCGAGCAGTACTTC. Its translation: CASSIAGQPIPEQYF.

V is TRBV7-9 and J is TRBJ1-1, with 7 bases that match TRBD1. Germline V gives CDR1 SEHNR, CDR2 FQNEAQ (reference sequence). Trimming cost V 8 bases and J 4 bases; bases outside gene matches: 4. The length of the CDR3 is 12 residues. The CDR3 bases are TGTGCCAGCGGGGGACAGCTCACTGAAGCTTTCTTT. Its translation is CASGGQLTEAFF.

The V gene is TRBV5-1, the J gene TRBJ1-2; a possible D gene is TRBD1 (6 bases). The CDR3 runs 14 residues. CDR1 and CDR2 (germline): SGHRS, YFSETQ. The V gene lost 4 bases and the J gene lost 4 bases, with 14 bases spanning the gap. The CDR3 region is CASSHGTLGYGYTF. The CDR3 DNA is TGCGCCAGCAGCCACGGGACACTCGGCTATGGCTACACCTTC.

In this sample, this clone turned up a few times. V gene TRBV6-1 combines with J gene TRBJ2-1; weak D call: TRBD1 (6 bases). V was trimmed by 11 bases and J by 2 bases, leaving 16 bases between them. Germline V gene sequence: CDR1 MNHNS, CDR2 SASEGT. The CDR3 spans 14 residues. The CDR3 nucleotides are TGTGCCGGTTCACAGGGTGGAACCTACAATGAGCAGTTCTTC. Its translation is CAGSQGGTYNEQFF.